A selection of T cell receptor beta chains follows, all from one sample in a study of T-cell memory formation after mild COVID-19. TCRdb fed the 5' RACE reads into MiXCR, producing one record per CDR3 protein. The data hold about 270,000 distinct CDR3 sequences, with 16% observed a single time. Sequenced material: PBMCs or a T cell subset sorted from them (not recorded which). All receptors derive from a man between 18 and 29 years old who had mild COVID-19 (a few samples of this study predate the infection). Cell type and time point are not known. Each CDR3 is given with its conserved first and last residue. A D gene is named only where the DNA matches it firmly. Clone size, where shown, is once, few, many, or a class for clones that have expanded.

v_gene,d_gene,j_gene,abundance,CDR3nt,CDR3aa
TRBV15,-,TRBJ2-5,few,TGTGCCACCAGCACCTGGCAGGACCAAGAGACCCAGTACTTC,CATSTWQDQETQYF
TRBV18,-,TRBJ2-1,many,TGTGCCAGCTCACCAAGGACATACAATGAGCAGTTCTTC,CASSPRTYNEQFF
TRBV7-2,-,TRBJ1-5,few,TGTGCCAGCAGCTTAGGGGACTTTGCGGGTCAGCCCCAGCATTTT,CASSLGDFAGQPQHF
TRBV7-9,-,TRBJ2-7,many,TGTGCCAGCGGAGTCGAGCAGTACTTC,CASGVEQYF
TRBV2,TRBD1,TRBJ1-2,-,TGTGCCAGCAGTCGACAGGGGTCATACTATGGCTACACCTTC,CASSRQGSYYGYTF
TRBV10-3,TRBD1,TRBJ1-1,once,TGTGCCATCGGACAGGCGGGCACTGAAGCTTTCTTT,CAIGQAGTEAFF
TRBV5-5,-,TRBJ1-5,many,TGTGCCAGCAGCCCCACGGGGACGGATAGCAATCAGCCCCAGCATTTT,CASSPTGTDSNQPQHF
TRBV20-1,-,TRBJ2-3,-,TGCAGTGCTAGAGATAGTTCCACGGTGGAAGATACGCAGTATTTT,CSARDSSTVEDTQYF
TRBV5-1,-,TRBJ2-2,many,TGCGCCAGCAGCTTGCTGGCTAGCGAGACCGGGGAGCTGTTTTTT,CASSLLASETGELFF
TRBV20-1,-,TRBJ1-2,-,TGCAGTGCTAGAGATCTCCGGCGGGGGACCAATGGCTACACCTTC,CSARDLRRGTNGYTF
TRBV4-3,-,TRBJ1-5,-,TGCGCCAGCAGCCAAGGGAGGCCATCCGTTCTACATTTT,CASSQGRPSVLHF
TRBV6-5,TRBD2,TRBJ2-7,-,TGTGCCAGCAGTTACTCGGGACTAGCGGGGGGCAGCTACGAGCAGTACTTC,CASSYSGLAGGSYEQYF
TRBV12-3/TRBV12-4,-,TRBJ1-2,few,TGTGCCAGCAGTCATACACGCTCAGGACTGATATCTAACTATGGCTACACCTTC,CASSHTRSGLISNYGYTF
TRBV5-1,-,TRBJ2-2,-,TGCGCCAGCAGCCCCTTTAAGGGGCAGGTCGGGGAGCTGTTTTTT,CASSPFKGQVGELFF
TRBV6-5,TRBD2,TRBJ2-2,-,TGTGCCAGCAGTCACAGCGGGGGGGACACCGGGGAGCTGTTTTTT,CASSHSGGDTGELFF